This TCR beta chain emerged from a study of neurological immune-mediated disorders. Whole-study findings and limits: HTLV-1-associated myelopathy led in TCR clonal expansion, while multiple sclerosis ranked lowest, below healthy controls. Among expanded clones, no CDR3 amino acid sequences were shared across subjects, a pattern suggesting private repertoires in all groups.

This clonotype was seen repeatedly, ten times or more. Its target is not known. The time point was: longitudinal time-point 3. The authors made cDNA by 5'RACE with 10-nucleotide random UMIs. TCRdb re-derived calls from the 5' RACE reads in MiXCR, one entry per CDR3 protein. The sample yields about 45,000 distinct CDR3 sequences, roughly 14% seen once. The germline gives CDR1 ENHRY, CDR2 SYGVKD. J gave up 4 bases and V 6 bases, and 7 bases lay outside the gene matches. This CDR3 has 14 residues. The gene calls are TRBV10-3 and TRBJ2-7; 9 nucleotides align to TRBD1. This TCR derives from a man younger than 45 in good health. Specimen: PBMCs. CDR3 DNA sequence: TGTGCCATCAGCCGGACAGGGGAGATGTACGAGCAGTACTTC. Translated, it gives CAISRTGEMYEQYF.